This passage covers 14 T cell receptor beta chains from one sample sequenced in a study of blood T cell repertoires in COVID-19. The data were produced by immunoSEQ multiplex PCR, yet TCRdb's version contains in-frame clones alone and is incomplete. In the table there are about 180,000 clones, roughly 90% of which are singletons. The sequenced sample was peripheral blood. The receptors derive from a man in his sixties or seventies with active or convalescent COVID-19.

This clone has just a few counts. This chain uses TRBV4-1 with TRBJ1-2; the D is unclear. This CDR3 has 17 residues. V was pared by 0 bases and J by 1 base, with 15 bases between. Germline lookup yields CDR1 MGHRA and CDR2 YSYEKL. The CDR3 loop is CASSQEEDLGLNYGYTF. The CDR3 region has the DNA TGCGCCAGCAGCCAAGAGGAGGACTTAGGGCTTAACTATGGCTACACCTTC.

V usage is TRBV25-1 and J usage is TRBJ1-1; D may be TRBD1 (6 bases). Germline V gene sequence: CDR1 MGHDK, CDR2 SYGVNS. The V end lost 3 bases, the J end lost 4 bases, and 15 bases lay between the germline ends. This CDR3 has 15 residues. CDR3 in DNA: TGTGCCAGCAGTGACGTGCAGGGGCTCGGCACTGAAGCTTTCTTT. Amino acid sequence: CASSDVQGLGTEAFF.

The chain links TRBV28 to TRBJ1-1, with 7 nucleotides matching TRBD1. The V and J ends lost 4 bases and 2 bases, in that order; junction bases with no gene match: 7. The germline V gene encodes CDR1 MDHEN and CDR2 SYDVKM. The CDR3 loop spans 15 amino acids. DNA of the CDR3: TGTGCCAGCAGTTCCCCGGGACAGATAAACACTGAAGCTTTCTTT. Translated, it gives CASSSPGQINTEAFF.

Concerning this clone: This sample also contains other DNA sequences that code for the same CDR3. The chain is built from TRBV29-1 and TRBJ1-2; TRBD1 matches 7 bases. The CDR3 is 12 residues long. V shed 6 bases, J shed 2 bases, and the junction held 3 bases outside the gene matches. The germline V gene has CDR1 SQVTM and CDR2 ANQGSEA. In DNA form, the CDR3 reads TGCAGCGTCGGGACAGCAAACTATGGCTACACCTTC. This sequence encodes CSVGTANYGYTF.

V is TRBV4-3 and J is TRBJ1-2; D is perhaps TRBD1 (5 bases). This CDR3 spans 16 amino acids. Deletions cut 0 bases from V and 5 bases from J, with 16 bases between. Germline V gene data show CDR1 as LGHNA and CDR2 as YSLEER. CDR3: CASSQDWGPGTYGYTF. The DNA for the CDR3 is TGCGCCAGCAGCCAAGACTGGGGACCGGGGACTTATGGCTACACCTTC.

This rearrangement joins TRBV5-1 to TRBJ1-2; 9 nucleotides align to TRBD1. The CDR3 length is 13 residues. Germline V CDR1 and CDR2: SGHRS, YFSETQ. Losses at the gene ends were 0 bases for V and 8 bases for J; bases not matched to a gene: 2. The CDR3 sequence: CASSLGTGAGYTF. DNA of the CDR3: TGCGCCAGCAGCTTGGGGACAGGGGCCGGCTACACCTTC.

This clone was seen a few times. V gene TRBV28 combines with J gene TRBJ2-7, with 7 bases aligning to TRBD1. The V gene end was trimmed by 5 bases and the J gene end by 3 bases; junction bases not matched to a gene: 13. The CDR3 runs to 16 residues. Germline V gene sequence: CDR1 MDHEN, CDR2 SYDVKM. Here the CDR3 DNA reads TGTGCCAGCAGTGAAGCCGACACCGGGACAGACTACGAGCAGTACTTC. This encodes CASSEADTGTDYEQYF.

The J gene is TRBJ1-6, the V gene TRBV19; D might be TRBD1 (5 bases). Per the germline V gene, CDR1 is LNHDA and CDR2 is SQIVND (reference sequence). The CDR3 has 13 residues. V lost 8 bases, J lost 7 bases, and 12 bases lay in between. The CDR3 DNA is TGTGCCAGTGCGACAGTTTGGAATTCACCCCTCCACTTT. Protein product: CASATVWNSPLHF.

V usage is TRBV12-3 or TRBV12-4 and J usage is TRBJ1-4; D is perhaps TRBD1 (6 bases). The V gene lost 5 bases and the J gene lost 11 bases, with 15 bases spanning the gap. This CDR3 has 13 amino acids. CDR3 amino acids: CASSRDRQGKLFF. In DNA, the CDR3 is TGTGCCAGCAGTCGGGACCGTCAGGGGAAACTGTTTTTT.

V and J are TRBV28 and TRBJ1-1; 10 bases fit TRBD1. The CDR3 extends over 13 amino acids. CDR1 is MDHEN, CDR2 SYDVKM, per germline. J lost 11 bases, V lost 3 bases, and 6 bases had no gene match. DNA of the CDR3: TGTGCCAGCAGTTTCAGGGGGACAGGGGCCGCTTTCTTT. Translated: CASSFRGTGAAFF.

The CDR3: CASSFRLVYEQYF. Written as DNA, the CDR3 is TGTGCCAGCAGTTTCCGACTAGTTTACGAGCAGTACTTC. The V call is TRBV6-6, the J call TRBJ2-7, with D possibly matching TRBD2 (6 bases). Germline assignment: CDR1 MNHNY and CDR2 SVGAGI (reference sequence). This CDR3 has 13 residues. The V end lost 4 bases, the J end lost 4 bases, and 11 bases lay between the germline ends.

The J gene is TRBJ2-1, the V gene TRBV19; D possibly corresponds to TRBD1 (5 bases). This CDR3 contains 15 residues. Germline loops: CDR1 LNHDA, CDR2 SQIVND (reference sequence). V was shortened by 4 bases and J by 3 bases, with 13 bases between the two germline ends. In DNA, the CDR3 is TGTGCCAGTAGTACCCGGACAACCTACTACAATGAGCAGTTCTTC. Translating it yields CASSTRTTYYNEQFF.

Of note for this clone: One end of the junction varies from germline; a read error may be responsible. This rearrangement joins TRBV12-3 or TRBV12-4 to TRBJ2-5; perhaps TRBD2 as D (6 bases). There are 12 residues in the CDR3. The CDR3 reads CASSLLGTLGDF. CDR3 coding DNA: TGTGCCAGCAGCCTGCTAGGGACTCTAGGGGACTTC.

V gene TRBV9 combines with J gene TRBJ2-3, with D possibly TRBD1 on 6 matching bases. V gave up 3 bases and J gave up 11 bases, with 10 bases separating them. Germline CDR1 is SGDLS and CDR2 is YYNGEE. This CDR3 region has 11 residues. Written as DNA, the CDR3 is TGTGCCAGCAGCGACCCGGGACAGCAGTATTTT. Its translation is CASSDPGQQYF.